This T cell receptor beta chain stems from a study of blood T cell repertoires in COVID-19. Participant-given clinical history determined each cohort assignment. The study counted Cohort 3 donors as recovered given two negative PCRs, clearance, or symptom resolution. Trimming cost V 5 bases and J 2 bases; bases outside gene matches: 11. The V gene's germline CDR1 is SEHNR and CDR2 FQNEAQ (reference sequence). The CDR3 runs to 16 residues. Repertoires were generated with immunoSEQ multiplex PCR, while TCRdb's copy carries only in-frame clones and drops some. The sample shows around 250,000 clones, roughly 86% of them seen only once.

The sequenced material came from PBMCs or T cells enriched from blood (not recorded which). The genes are TRBV7-9 and TRBJ2-7, with TRBD2 identical over 8 bases. This sequence originates from a woman between 50 and 59 years old who had recovered from COVID-19. In DNA, the CDR3 is TGTGCCAGCAGCCCGAGGGGTAGCGGGAAGACCTACGAGCAGTACTTC. Its translation is CASSPRGSGKTYEQYF.